This T cell receptor beta chain was documented in a study of OX40 agonist ivuxolimab in advanced cancers. With regard to the full study: Ivuxolimab, which targeted the costimulatory receptor OX40 (CD134), was an agonistic, fully human IgG2 monoclonal antibody. Intravenous ivuxolimab was administered to patients every 2 weeks at six dose levels: 0.01, 0.1, 0.3, 1.5, 3 and 10 mg/kg. Of the approximately 53 patients in dose escalation, about 20 had hepatocellular carcinoma, approximately 15 had melanoma, 9 had renal cell carcinoma and 9 had head and neck cancer. In the dose-escalation cohort, 75% to 85% of patients were male, and the mean age was 60 years with a range of about 23 to 79. Patients were allowed to have had prior anti-PD-1, anti-PD-L1 or anti-CTLA-4 therapy, and around 41% of the dose-escalation patients had previously received checkpoint inhibitors. Three dose-escalation patients achieved partial responses, one with hepatocellular carcinoma and two with cutaneous melanoma. The purpose of peripheral TCRbeta sequencing was to test whether ivuxolimab changed TCR sequence diversity and led to clonal T-cell expansion. The paper covers the monotherapy dose-escalation part of the phase I ivuxolimab trial, which included N of about 50 patients. Study-wide conclusions, independent of this receptor: Low levels of normalized T-cell clonal expansion were also seen in some nonresponding patients. The antigen specificity of the clonally expanded peripheral T cells was not determined. Partial responders in the 0.1-3.0 mg/kg groups had among the lowest normalized peripheral clonal expansion, especially among CD8+ T cells. Clonal expansion of both CD4+ and CD8+ blood T cells was observed from baseline to week 6 at doses 0.1 to 3.0 mg/kg. After ivuxolimab, more expanded clones were found on average in CD8+ T cells than in CD4+ T cells.

The V end loses 4 bases and the J end loses 0 bases, and a stretch of 10 bases separates them. As encoded in the germline V gene, CDR1 is MGHRA while CDR2 is YSYEKL. The CDR3 sequence holds 14 residues, the cysteine and phenylalanine included. Only the CDR3 portion is preserved as DNA: 42 bases, with reading frame beginning at the first base. To sequence the TCRbeta CDR3 region, genomic DNA was isolated from the sorted cells. The immunoSEQ Assay was used to sequence the TCRbeta CDR3 regions. TCRdb mirrors the immuneACCESS table, restricted to in-frame sequences. Some clones are absent from its copies; in checked studies, under half trace to an unresolved V gene, and the reason for the others is unknown. This sample lists about 13,000 clones; around four fifths were detected once. The ten largest clones take up about 44% of the sample. The trial excluded patients who had a history of autoimmune disease or were on systemic immunosuppression. Peripheral blood for TCR sequencing was collected from all dose cohorts at baseline, on cycle 4 day 1, and on cycle 7 day 1. The samples were drawn from a first-in-human, open-label, multicenter phase I dose-escalation trial of ivuxolimab. Adults with locally advanced or metastatic melanoma, renal cell carcinoma, hepatocellular carcinoma or head and neck squamous cell carcinoma were enrolled in the trial. Before TCR sequencing, CD4+ and CD8+ T cells were separately sorted from peripheral blood.

As concerns this clone: Its antigen has not been determined. No much larger clone is present one base from it, and per-base qualities are unavailable.

The sequence was obtained from an adult with an advanced solid tumor such as melanoma, head and neck, liver or kidney cancer. The V and J segments used are TRBV4-1 and TRBJ2-7; tentative D gene TRBD2, with 5 bases matching. The specimen was CD4+ or CD8+ T cells sorted from blood, collected in a trial of the OX40 agonist ivuxolimab. In nucleotides, the sequence is TGCGCCAGCAGCCGTGGCGGAGGCTCCTACGAGCAGTACTTC. Translated, it gives CASSRGGGSYEQYF.